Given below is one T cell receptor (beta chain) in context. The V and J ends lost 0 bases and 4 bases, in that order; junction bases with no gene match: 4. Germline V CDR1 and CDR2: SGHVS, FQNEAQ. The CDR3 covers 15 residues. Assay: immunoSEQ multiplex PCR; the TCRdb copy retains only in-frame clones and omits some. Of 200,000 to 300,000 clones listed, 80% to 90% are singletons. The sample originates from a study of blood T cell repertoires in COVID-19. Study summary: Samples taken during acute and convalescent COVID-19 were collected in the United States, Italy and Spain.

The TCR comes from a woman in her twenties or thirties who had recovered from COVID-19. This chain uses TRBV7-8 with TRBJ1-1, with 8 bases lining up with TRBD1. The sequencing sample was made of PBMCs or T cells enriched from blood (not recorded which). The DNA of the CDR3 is TGTGCCAGCAGCTTAGCGTCAGGGGGCGGCACTGAAGCTTTCTTT. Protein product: CASSLASGGGTEAFF. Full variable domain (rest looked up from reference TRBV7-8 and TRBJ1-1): GAGVSQSPRYKVAKRGQDVALRCDPISGHVSLFWYQQALGQGPEFLTYFQNEAQLDKSGLPSDRFFAERPEGSVSTLKIQRTQQEDSAVYLCASSLASGGGTEAFFGQGTRLTVV.